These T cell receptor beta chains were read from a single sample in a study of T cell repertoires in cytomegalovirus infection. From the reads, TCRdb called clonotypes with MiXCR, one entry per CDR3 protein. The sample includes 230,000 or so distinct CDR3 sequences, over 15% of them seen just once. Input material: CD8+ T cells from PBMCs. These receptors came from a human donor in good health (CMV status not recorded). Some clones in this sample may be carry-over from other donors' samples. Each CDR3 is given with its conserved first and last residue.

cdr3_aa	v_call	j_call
CASITRRGPQETQYF	TRBV7-8	TRBJ2-5
CASSLYLAGGYNEQFF	TRBV28	TRBJ2-1
CASSPSGREAFF	TRBV6-5	TRBJ1-1
CSVEDRAAEGADYGYTF	TRBV29-1	TRBJ1-2
CASSFWGPPDTQYF	TRBV5-5	TRBJ2-3
CASSLDRGNSPLHF	TRBV7-8	TRBJ1-6
CSVEERGQETQYF	TRBV29-1	TRBJ2-5
CASSFLGDEKLFF	TRBV7-9	TRBJ1-4
CASSRPTGGEYTGELFF	TRBV7-8	TRBJ2-2
CASSRLGTPDGYTF	TRBV19	TRBJ1-2
CASSRRGGGHEQFF	TRBV13	TRBJ2-1
CASHRRTGSKRDTEAFF	TRBV7-9	TRBJ1-1
CASSLTPPPYEQYF	TRBV7-6	TRBJ2-7
CASSPRRGGGSYNEQFF	TRBV7-2	TRBJ2-1
CASREGVGNQPQHF	TRBV2	TRBJ1-5
CASSFTGLDTEAFF	TRBV19	TRBJ1-1
CASSNGQGSNQPQHF	TRBV7-4	TRBJ1-5
CASSLSVTGVAEAFF	TRBV28	TRBJ1-1
CATSEGNVQFF	TRBV24-1	TRBJ2-1
CASSLTGTPYSNQPQHF	TRBV5-1	TRBJ1-5
CASSLGRAAANYGYTF	TRBV7-8	TRBJ1-2
CASSSMTGSTEAFF	TRBV7-9	TRBJ1-1
CASSSLDRGYEQYF	TRBV7-2	TRBJ2-7
CASSEFEASGGPEEETQYF	TRBV2	TRBJ2-5
CASSSGTGAGGELFF	TRBV5-6	TRBJ2-2
CASSLAQASYEQYF	TRBV11-2	TRBJ2-7
CASSLVGGLGELFF	TRBV5-6	TRBJ2-2
CASSLRGTYNEQFF	TRBV4-3	TRBJ2-1
CASSSYGSSYNEQFF	TRBV6-2/TRBV6-3	TRBJ2-1
CASSSYRASYNEQFF	TRBV7-9	TRBJ2-1
CSVEDTDNSYEQYF	TRBV29-1	TRBJ2-7
CASSTKDRGNEQFF	TRBV27	TRBJ2-1
CSAGSSESVYNEQFF	TRBV20-1	TRBJ2-1
CASSLTPQGPESSTDTQYF	TRBV11-2	TRBJ2-3
CASSLEWTDYEQYF	TRBV5-1	TRBJ2-7
CASSLSQGLETQYF	TRBV12-3/TRBV12-4	TRBJ2-5
CASSRRTGTSETQYF	TRBV4-1	TRBJ2-5
CASSRGNGRRETQYF	TRBV14	TRBJ2-5
CASSPRRGRDTGELFF	TRBV5-6	TRBJ2-2
CASSLGDRDTEAFF	TRBV5-1	TRBJ1-1
CASSSYRGVSYNEQFF	TRBV7-9	TRBJ2-1
CATKYEPGGAYNEQFF	TRBV4-1	TRBJ2-1
CSATGTGVDEQFF	TRBV29-1	TRBJ2-1
CASSGSPYGVDEQYF	TRBV6-1	TRBJ2-7
CAISESARATTHEQYF	TRBV10-3	TRBJ2-7
CASSPAGAQGGQPQHF	TRBV7-2	TRBJ1-5
CSALADSPDGGEKLFF	TRBV20-1	TRBJ1-4
CASSRSTGELFF	TRBV7-2	TRBJ2-2
CASSQDYRKLGDTEAFF	TRBV14	TRBJ1-1
CASSPSRYPISDGDTIYF	TRBV6-6	TRBJ1-3
CASGLVLGVEDTGELFF	TRBV12-5	TRBJ2-2
CRDWGSYEQYF	TRBV25-1	TRBJ2-7
CASLRGGASTDTQYF	TRBV6-1	TRBJ2-3
CASSLTTSGGTDTQYF	TRBV28	TRBJ2-3
CASSLGLTEAFF	TRBV6-2/TRBV6-3	TRBJ1-1
CASSQAQGGRQPQHF	TRBV4-1	TRBJ1-5
CASILNLEAFF	TRBV6-6	TRBJ1-1
CASSPTALTSYEQYF	TRBV7-9	TRBJ2-7
CASSGRAELAKNIQYF	TRBV28	TRBJ2-4